Reported below is one TCR beta chain. The antigen is undetermined. This specimen belongs to a study of cytotoxic CD8 clonotypes in ibrutinib-treated CLL. General study points: Exceeding age-matched healthy donors, baseline clonality also tracked the counts of circulating CD8+ T cells.

Method: immunoSEQ multiplex PCR; TCRdb's copy keeps in-frame clones and lacks some. The top ten hold 3% to 3.5% of the sample, which has 150,000 to 200,000 clones, approximately 91% seen once. Trimming left V 5 bases short and J 1 base short, with 17 bases between. The CDR3 sequence is 17 residues long. The germline V gene has CDR1 SGHVS and CDR2 FQNEAQ. V and J are TRBV7-8 and TRBJ2-2; D perhaps matches TRBD2 (6 bases). The sequence was collected from a human donor with chronic lymphocytic leukemia. The specimen comprised PBMCs, sampled at disease progression, from a patient treated with ibrutinib. CDR3 nucleotide sequence: TGTGCCAGCAGCCCACTCCATTGGCGGGAGAACACCGGGGAGCTGTTTTTT. It specifies CASSPLHWRENTGELFF.